A selection of T cell receptor beta chains follows, all from one sample in a study of T cell repertoires in cytomegalovirus infection. Their antigen targets remain unknown. TCRdb processed the reads anew with MiXCR; each CDR3 protein has one entry. Of roughly 500,000 distinct CDR3 sequences listed, roughly a third are singletons. The sequencing used cultured PBMCs, collected from culture after CMV antigen stimulation. These receptors came from a human donor in good health (CMV status not recorded). Some clones in this sample may be carry-over from other donors' samples. Each CDR3 is given with its conserved first and last residue. Fields, in order: J gene, clone size, D gene, V gene, CDR3 protein, CDR3 DNA. D genes are given only for firm matches. Where a row states a size, it is once, few, many or the class of an expanded clone; other rows omit it.

>TRBJ1-1|few|NA|TRBV19
CASSISGMNTEAFF
TGTGCCAGTAGTATTTCAGGGATGAACACTGAAGCTTTCTTT
>TRBJ2-1|few|TRBD2|TRBV24-1
CATSDLQITSGRIYNEQFF
TGTGCCACCAGTGACTTGCAAATAACTAGCGGGAGGATCTACAATGAGCAGTTCTTC
>TRBJ2-3|NA|TRBD2|TRBV7-6
CASTHRRGGRSTDTQYF
TGTGCCAGCACCCACCGGCGAGGCGGGAGGAGCACAGATACGCAGTATTTT
>TRBJ1-1|NA|NA|TRBV12-5
CASGPNGFYTEAFF
TGTGCTAGTGGGCCTAACGGATTCTACACTGAAGCTTTCTTT
>TRBJ2-1|NA|NA|TRBV18
CASSPLGGSYNGEQFF
TGTGCCAGCTCACCACTCGGAGGGAGTTATAATGGTGAGCAGTTCTTC
>TRBJ1-3|NA|NA|TRBV14
CASSQGSGSGNTIYF
TGTGCCAGCAGCCAAGGCTCTGGCTCTGGAAACACCATATATTTT
>TRBJ1-3|few|NA|TRBV12-3/TRBV12-4
CASSFSQAGNTIYF
TGTGCCAGCAGTTTTAGCCAGGCTGGAAACACCATATATTTT
>TRBJ2-1|NA|NA|TRBV7-9
CASSLVTSPHNEQFF
TGTGCCAGCAGCTTAGTAACTAGTCCCCACAATGAGCAGTTCTTC
>TRBJ1-1|once|NA|TRBV25-1
CASSESQGASSKAFF
TGTGCCAGCAGTGAATCGCAAGGAGCCAGCAGCAAAGCTTTCTTT
>TRBJ1-2|NA|NA|TRBV7-2
CASSLAGRVYGYTF
TGTGCCAGCAGCTTAGCAGGGAGGGTGTATGGCTACACCTTC
>TRBJ1-2|NA|NA|TRBV4-1
CASSQDRSQQGWYGYTF
TGCGCCAGCAGCCAAGATCGGTCCCAACAGGGTTGGTATGGCTACACCTTC
>TRBJ1-5|NA|TRBD1|TRBV19
CASPPGQGAPQPQHF
TGTGCCAGTCCCCCGGGACAGGGGGCCCCTCAGCCCCAGCATTTT
>TRBJ2-1|many|TRBD2|TRBV12-3/TRBV12-4
CASSRWSGTLPLSYNEQFF
TGTGCCAGCAGCCGGTGGAGCGGGACCCTCCCACTCTCCTACAATGAGCAGTTCTTC
>TRBJ2-2|few|NA|TRBV20-1
CSARKGQMTGELFF
TGCAGTGCTAGAAAAGGACAGATGACCGGGGAGCTGTTTTTT
>TRBJ1-4|few|TRBD1|TRBV7-7
CASSTRLRDREKLFF
TGTGCCAGCAGCACCCGACTCCGGGACAGAGAAAAACTGTTTTTT
>TRBJ2-1|few|NA|TRBV12-3/TRBV12-4
CASRSRNEQFF
TGTGCCAGCAGGTCTCGCAATGAGCAGTTCTTC
>TRBJ2-3|few|NA|TRBV2
CASSERDERDTQYF
TGTGCCAGCAGTGAAAGGGACGAGCGGGATACGCAGTATTTT
>TRBJ1-5|NA|NA|TRBV20-1
CSASLGEREGQPQHF
TGCAGTGCTAGCTTGGGGGAACGGGAAGGTCAGCCCCAGCATTTT
>TRBJ2-1|few|TRBD2|TRBV9
CASSVALAGGFYNEQFF
TGTGCCAGCAGCGTAGCCCTAGCGGGAGGGTTCTACAATGAGCAGTTCTTC
>TRBJ2-1|few|NA|TRBV6-1
CASSPRDGTYNEQFF
TGTGCCAGCAGTCCACGGGACGGGACCTACAATGAGCAGTTCTTC
>TRBJ1-5|NA|NA|TRBV12-3/TRBV12-4
CASSIPGFRYQPQHF
TGTGCCAGCAGTATCCCCGGGTTTCGGTATCAGCCCCAGCATTTT
>TRBJ2-3|NA|TRBD2|TRBV4-3
CASSPSPAGARDTQYF
TGCGCCAGCAGCCCTTCCCCGGCGGGAGCGAGAGATACGCAGTATTTT
>TRBJ2-2|NA|NA|TRBV27
CASSTQGYTGELFF
TGTGCCAGCAGTACTCAGGGGTACACCGGGGAGCTGTTTTTT
>TRBJ2-6|once|NA|TRBV7-2
CASSLATSPGANVLTF
TGTGCCAGCAGCTTAGCAACGTCTCCTGGGGCCAACGTCCTGACTTTC
>TRBJ2-7|NA|NA|TRBV12-3/TRBV12-4
CASSIRDGSYEQYF
TGTGCCAGCAGTATCCGGGACGGGTCCTACGAGCAGTACTTC
>TRBJ1-4|NA|NA|TRBV28
CASSPPGGEANEKLFF
TGTGCCAGCAGTCCCCCCGGGGGCGAGGCTAATGAAAAACTGTTTTTT
>TRBJ1-5|NA|NA|TRBV6-5
CASTLVLRGEEVVDQPQHF
TGTGCCAGCACCCTTGTTCTCCGGGGTGAGGAGGTGGTAGATCAGCCCCAGCATTTT
>TRBJ1-1|NA|TRBD1|TRBV4-1
CASSQDLGQGSEAFF
TGCGCCAGCAGCCAAGATCTTGGACAGGGGTCTGAAGCTTTCTTT
>TRBJ1-1|NA|NA|TRBV19
CASSILGPSTEAFF
TGTGCCAGTAGTATTTTAGGGCCGAGCACTGAAGCTTTCTTT
>TRBJ2-2|NA|NA|TRBV28
CASWIGPGAPTGELFF
TGTGCCAGTTGGATCGGACCGGGAGCGCCTACCGGGGAGCTGTTTTTT
>TRBJ2-3|NA|TRBD2|TRBV3-1
CASSPLSGSYTDTQYF
TGTGCCAGCAGCCCCTTGAGCGGGAGTTATACAGATACGCAGTATTTT
>TRBJ2-1|NA|TRBD2|TRBV7-7
CASSITSGQNNEQFF
TGTGCTAGCAGCATAACTAGCGGGCAGAACAATGAGCAGTTCTTC
>TRBJ2-7|few|TRBD1|TRBV20-1
CSAGNRDRGYEQYF
TGCAGTGCTGGGAACCGGGACAGGGGCTACGAGCAGTACTTC
>TRBJ2-1|NA|NA|TRBV24-1
CATSSSLRSYNEQFF
TGTGCCACCAGTTCTTCGCTCCGCTCCTACAATGAGCAGTTCTTC
>TRBJ2-3|NA|TRBD2|TRBV5-4
CASRGLAGEYGFGTDTQYF
TGTGCCAGCAGAGGACTAGCGGGAGAATACGGCTTCGGCACAGATACGCAGTATTTT
>TRBJ2-1|NA|TRBD2|TRBV5-1
CASVTAGGGYNEQFF
TGCGCCAGCGTGACAGCGGGAGGAGGTTACAATGAGCAGTTCTTC
>TRBJ2-1|NA|TRBD1|TRBV19
CASRTPGQGREQFF
TGTGCCAGTCGCACCCCTGGACAGGGACGCGAGCAGTTCTTC
>TRBJ2-2|NA|TRBD2|TRBV24-1
CATASGSLSGELFF
TGTGCCACCGCTAGCGGGAGCTTGAGCGGGGAGCTGTTTTTT
>TRBJ1-3|NA|NA|TRBV7-2
CASSSDGRSGNTIYF
TGTGCCAGCAGCTCCGACGGGCGCTCTGGAAACACCATATATTTT
>TRBJ1-5|few|TRBD1|TRBV19
CASSITGDSNQPQHF
TGTGCCAGTAGTATCACAGGGGATAGCAATCAGCCCCAGCATTTT
>TRBJ2-1|few|TRBD1|TRBV7-3
CASSSDPGGHEQFF
TGTGCCAGCAGCTCCGATCCAGGGGGCCATGAGCAGTTCTTC
>TRBJ2-1|few|NA|TRBV11-2
CASSPHGLSYNEQFF
TGTGCCAGCAGCCCGCACGGACTCTCCTACAATGAGCAGTTCTTC
>TRBJ2-3|NA|NA|TRBV6-2/TRBV6-3
CASRYGRDLSTDTQYF
TGTGCCAGCAGATACGGCCGGGATCTTAGCACAGATACGCAGTATTTT
>TRBJ2-5|few|TRBD1|TRBV12-3/TRBV12-4
CASSYHRGLGETQYF
TGTGCCAGCAGCTATCACAGGGGTTTAGGAGAGACCCAGTACTTC
>TRBJ1-6|many|NA|TRBV12-3/TRBV12-4
CASSLGAHNSPLHF
TGTGCCAGCAGTTTGGGCGCCCATAATTCACCCCTCCACTTT